A selection of T cell receptor beta chains follows, all from one sample in a study of T cell responses to AZD1222 COVID-19 vaccine. The table came from immunoSEQ multiplex PCR; TCRdb's copy has only in-frame clones and leaves some out. The table has 110,000 to 150,000 clones, roughly 90% seen once. Source: peripheral blood, taken 28 days after the second AZD1222 dose. These receptors were collected from an adult who received the AZD1222 COVID-19 vaccine. CDR3s include the opening cysteine and the closing phenylalanine or tryptophan. The D gene is left open where the match is weak. Size values are once, few and many counts, or a class for expanded clones, and some rows have none.

J: TRBJ2-6; size: .; V: TRBV4-1; D: .; CDR3: CASSQITGSYVLTF; DNA: TGCGCCAGCAGCCAGATAACAGGGTCCTACGTCCTGACTTTC
J: TRBJ2-1; size: once; V: TRBV2; D: .; CDR3: CASSVGGEQFF; DNA: TGTGCCAGCAGTGTCGGGGGTGAGCAGTTCTTC
J: TRBJ2-7; size: once; V: TRBV6-5; D: .; CDR3: CASSLTRDGYYEQYF; DNA: TGTGCCAGCAGCCTTACGCGGGACGGCTACTACGAGCAGTACTTC
J: TRBJ1-2; size: .; V: TRBV5-8; D: .; CDR3: CASSLVSGRGYGYTF; DNA: TGTGCCAGCAGCTTGGTATCGGGGAGGGGCTATGGCTACACCTTC
J: TRBJ1-3; size: once; V: TRBV9; D: .; CDR3: CASSVGSSEGNTIYF; DNA: TGTGCCAGCAGCGTAGGGAGTTCGGAGGGAAACACCATATATTTT
J: TRBJ2-1; size: .; V: TRBV13; D: .; CDR3: CASSHQHEQFF; DNA: TGTGCCAGCAGCCACCAGCATGAGCAGTTCTTC
J: TRBJ1-5; size: .; V: TRBV7-9; D: TRBD1; CDR3: CASSRDSSNQPQHF; DNA: TGTGCCAGCAGCCGGGACAGCTCCAATCAGCCCCAGCATTTT
J: TRBJ2-5; size: .; V: TRBV4-1; D: .; CDR3: CASSQEGWSGLAETQYF; DNA: TGCGCCAGCAGCCAAGAAGGGTGGAGCGGCCTCGCGGAGACCCAGTACTTC
J: TRBJ1-1; size: .; V: TRBV2; D: .; CDR3: CASSEAPTLDTEAFF; DNA: TGTGCCAGCAGTGAAGCGCCCACCCTTGACACTGAAGCTTTCTTT
J: TRBJ1-5; size: .; V: TRBV30; D: .; CDR3: CAWSVGWDQPQHF; DNA: TGTGCCTGGAGTGTAGGATGGGATCAGCCCCAGCATTTT
J: TRBJ1-6; size: .; V: TRBV7-3; D: .; CDR3: CASSQGSVNSPLHF; DNA: TGTGCCAGCAGCCAAGGGTCCGTTAATTCACCCCTCCACTTT
J: TRBJ1-2; size: .; V: TRBV5-1; D: .; CDR3: CASSLASKNYGYTF; DNA: TGCGCCAGCAGCTTGGCCAGCAAGAACTATGGCTACACCTTC
J: TRBJ2-7; size: .; V: TRBV5-4; D: .; CDR3: CASSSEEFYEQYF; DNA: TGTGCCAGCAGCTCGGAGGAATTCTACGAGCAGTACTTC
J: TRBJ2-1; size: .; V: TRBV18; D: .; CDR3: CASSPQNSGYEQFF; DNA: TGTGCCAGCTCACCTCAGAATTCAGGGTATGAGCAGTTCTTC
J: TRBJ1-6; size: .; V: TRBV28; D: TRBD1; CDR3: CASSRGPSRQGYNSPLHF; DNA: TGTGCCAGCAGTCGAGGCCCGTCGAGACAGGGTTATAATTCACCCCTCCACTTT
J: TRBJ1-4; size: .; V: TRBV27; D: .; CDR3: CASSLSAAENEKLFF; DNA: TGTGCCAGCAGTTTATCCGCGGCCGAAAATGAAAAACTGTTTTTT
J: TRBJ2-1; size: .; V: TRBV5-6; D: .; CDR3: CASSLGSMTERGHYNEQFF; DNA: TGTGCCAGCAGCTTGGGGAGCATGACAGAGCGGGGACACTACAATGAGCAGTTCTTC
J: TRBJ1-2; size: .; V: TRBV30; D: .; CDR3: CAWTGTTYGGYTF; DNA: TGTGCCTGGACTGGGACGACCTATGGGGGCTACACCTTC
J: TRBJ1-6; size: few; V: TRBV7-9; D: .; CDR3: CASRLRSGDNSPLHF; DNA: TGTGCCAGCAGACTTAGATCGGGGGATAATTCACCCCTCCACTTT
J: TRBJ1-2; size: .; V: TRBV7-9; D: .; CDR3: CASSATSGRSYGYTF; DNA: TGTGCCAGCAGCGCTACGTCGGGACGGAGCTATGGCTACACCTTC
J: TRBJ1-1; size: once; V: TRBV7-9; D: TRBD1; CDR3: CASSSYRDSEAFF; DNA: TGTGCCAGCAGCTCATACCGGGACAGTGAAGCTTTCTTT
J: TRBJ2-7; size: .; V: TRBV9; D: .; CDR3: CASSVATGFGDEQYF; DNA: TGTGCCAGCAGCGTAGCTACGGGATTCGGGGACGAGCAGTACTTC
J: TRBJ1-6; size: .; V: TRBV9; D: TRBD1; CDR3: CASSAPTGVNSPLHF; DNA: TGTGCCAGCAGCGCCCCTACAGGGGTTAATTCACCCCTCCACTTT
J: TRBJ1-4; size: once; V: TRBV6-5; D: TRBD1; CDR3: CASSLLGQTNEKLFF; DNA: TGTGCCAGCAGCCTATTGGGACAGACTAATGAAAAACTGTTTTTT
J: TRBJ2-2; size: .; V: TRBV5-1; D: TRBD1; CDR3: CASKPGTGGTGELFF; DNA: TGCGCCAGCAAGCCCGGGACAGGGGGCACCGGGGAGCTGTTTTTT
J: TRBJ1-6; size: .; V: TRBV11-3; D: .; CDR3: CASSSGSGGPLHF; DNA: TGTGCCAGCAGCTCCGGTTCGGGGGGGCCCCTCCACTTT
J: TRBJ1-1; size: .; V: TRBV18; D: .; CDR3: CASSTGVNTEAFF; DNA: TGTGCCAGCTCCACAGGCGTAAACACTGAAGCTTTCTTT
J: TRBJ2-7; size: .; V: TRBV4-2; D: .; CDR3: CASSQEGNSYEQYF; DNA: TGTGCCAGCAGCCAAGAAGGGAACTCCTACGAGCAGTACTTC
J: TRBJ1-2; size: .; V: TRBV6-6; D: .; CDR3: CASSTKPLYGYTF; DNA: TGTGCCAGCAGCACTAAGCCCCTCTATGGCTACACCTTC
J: TRBJ2-3; size: .; V: TRBV10-1; D: TRBD2; CDR3: CASSASSGRTNTDTQYF; DNA: TGCGCCAGCAGTGCGAGTAGCGGGAGGACTAACACAGATACGCAGTATTTT
J: TRBJ1-1; size: .; V: TRBV21-1; D: .; CDR3: CASSRDRNTEAFF; DNA: TGTGCCAGCAGCCGGGACCGGAACACTGAAGCTTTCTTT
J: TRBJ1-1; size: .; V: TRBV19; D: .; CDR3: CASSIPREAFF; DNA: TGTGCCAGTAGTATTCCCCGTGAAGCTTTCTTT
J: TRBJ1-5; size: .; V: TRBV19; D: .; CDR3: CASTRREGRNQPQHF; DNA: TGTGCCAGTACCCGCCGGGAGGGGCGCAATCAGCCCCAGCATTTT
J: TRBJ1-5; size: .; V: TRBV6-6; D: TRBD1; CDR3: CASRSGDRQPQHF; DNA: TGTGCCAGCAGGAGTGGGGACAGGCAGCCCCAGCATTTT
J: TRBJ2-5; size: .; V: TRBV3-1/TRBV3-2; D: TRBD2; CDR3: CASSRMGLAGETQYF; DNA: TGTGCCAGCAGCCGTATGGGACTAGCGGGAGAGACCCAGTACTTC
J: TRBJ1-6; size: .; V: TRBV25-1; D: .; CDR3: CASSDLNSPLHF; DNA: TGTGCCAGCAGTGACCTAAATTCACCCCTCCACTTT
J: TRBJ2-7; size: .; V: TRBV5-1; D: .; CDR3: CASSLEGGEQYF; DNA: TGCGCCAGCAGCTTGGAAGGGGGGGAGCAGTACTTC
J: TRBJ1-1; size: once; V: TRBV4-2; D: .; CDR3: CASSQTRLEAFF; DNA: TGTGCCAGCAGCCAGACCCGTTTGGAAGCTTTCTTT
J: TRBJ1-3; size: .; V: TRBV7-9; D: .; CDR3: CASRPRVGATGNTIYF; DNA: TGTGCCAGCAGGCCCCGGGTGGGGGCGACTGGAAACACCATATATTTT
J: TRBJ1-2; size: .; V: TRBV7-9; D: .; CDR3: CASSPAVGGADGYTF; DNA: TGTGCCAGCAGCCCCGCCGTTGGTGGGGCCGATGGCTACACCTTC
J: TRBJ1-1; size: once; V: TRBV19; D: TRBD1; CDR3: CASTLTGRLGVNTEAFF; DNA: TGTGCCAGTACCCTGACAGGGCGACTGGGGGTGAACACTGAAGCTTTCTTT
J: TRBJ1-1; size: .; V: TRBV7-8; D: .; CDR3: CASSLGLTYTEAFF; DNA: TGTGCCAGCAGCTTAGGTCTCACGTACACTGAAGCTTTCTTT
J: TRBJ2-7; size: .; V: TRBV20-1; D: TRBD2; CDR3: CSASRSSGFQSEQYF; DNA: TGCAGTGCTAGTCGGTCTAGCGGCTTCCAGAGCGAGCAGTACTTC
J: TRBJ2-2; size: few; V: TRBV5-1; D: TRBD1; CDR3: CASTPGTGGTGELFF; DNA: TGCGCCAGCACCCCCGGGACAGGGGGTACCGGGGAGCTGTTTTTT
J: TRBJ1-2; size: once; V: TRBV10-1; D: .; CDR3: CASSEAPKARIYGYTF; DNA: TGCGCCAGCAGTGAGGCACCTAAGGCCCGAATCTATGGCTACACCTTC
J: TRBJ2-5; size: once; V: TRBV21-1; D: .; CDR3: CASSKVKGGRKKTQYF; DNA: TGTGCCAGCAGCAAAGTTAAAGGCGGGAGGAAGAAGACCCAGTACTTC
J: TRBJ2-1; size: .; V: TRBV7-2; D: .; CDR3: CASSLLQGTYNEQFF; DNA: TGTGCCAGCAGCTTACTTCAGGGGACCTACAATGAGCAGTTCTTC